A selection of T cell receptor beta chains follows, all from one sample in a study of control samples from healthy donors and cancer patients. Only in-frame clones appear in the TCRdb table, and some are missing; sequencing was by immunoSEQ multiplex PCR. The sample records about 190,000 clones, 85% to 95% being singletons. Input material: blood. The receptor set was obtained from a man aged 18 to 29 in good health. The CDR3 runs from the conserved cysteine through the conserved F or W. A D gene is named only where the DNA matches it firmly. Where a row states a size, it is once, few, many or the class of an expanded clone; other rows omit it.

V gene: TRBV12-3/TRBV12-4; J gene: TRBJ2-7; clone size: -; D gene: -; CDR3 DNA: TGTGCCAGCAGTTTATGGGTAGACGAGCAGTACTTC; CDR3 protein: CASSLWVDEQYF
V gene: TRBV13; J gene: TRBJ1-2; clone size: -; D gene: TRBD1; CDR3 DNA: TGTGCCAGCAGCCCGGGACAGAACAACTATGGCTACACCTTC; CDR3 protein: CASSPGQNNYGYTF
V gene: TRBV24-1; J gene: TRBJ2-5; clone size: -; D gene: TRBD1; CDR3 DNA: TGTGCCACCAGTGATGACAGGGTTGAGGCCCAGTACTTC; CDR3 protein: CATSDDRVEAQYF
V gene: TRBV24-1; J gene: TRBJ2-2; clone size: -; D gene: -; CDR3 DNA: TGTGCCACACGTGGGGCAGCGAACACCGGGGAGCTGTTTTTT; CDR3 protein: CATRGAANTGELFF
V gene: TRBV19; J gene: TRBJ2-1; clone size: -; D gene: -; CDR3 DNA: TGTGCCAGCTCTGACGGGCGCTCCTACAATGAGCAGTTCTTC; CDR3 protein: CASSDGRSYNEQFF
V gene: TRBV2; J gene: TRBJ1-4; clone size: -; D gene: TRBD1; CDR3 DNA: TGTGCCAGCAGCGCAGGAGGGACAGGGTGGGGAGAACTGTTTTTT; CDR3 protein: CASSAGGTGWGELFF
V gene: TRBV5-1; J gene: TRBJ2-2; clone size: once; D gene: TRBD2; CDR3 DNA: TGCGCCAGCAGCTTCCTAGCGGGGGGCCCGAACACCGGGGAGCTGTTTTTT; CDR3 protein: CASSFLAGGPNTGELFF
V gene: TRBV5-5; J gene: TRBJ2-7; clone size: -; D gene: TRBD2; CDR3 DNA: TGTGCCAGCAGCTTCTGGACTAGCAACGAGCAGTACTTC; CDR3 protein: CASSFWTSNEQYF
V gene: TRBV10-3; J gene: TRBJ2-1; clone size: once; D gene: -; CDR3 DNA: TGTGCCATCAGTGAGCGGAGGGGCAGGGGGTCGAACAATGAGCAGTTCTTC; CDR3 protein: CAISERRGRGSNNEQFF
V gene: TRBV6-5; J gene: TRBJ2-7; clone size: -; D gene: -; CDR3 DNA: TGTGCCAGCAGTTACAGAAGTTCGACAGGCGAGCAGTACTTC; CDR3 protein: CASSYRSSTGEQYF
V gene: TRBV20-1; J gene: TRBJ1-5; clone size: few; D gene: -; CDR3 DNA: TGCAGTGCTAGTAGGGGCCAGTTTTCGAATCAGCCCCAGCATTTT; CDR3 protein: CSASRGQFSNQPQHF
V gene: TRBV7-3; J gene: TRBJ2-2; clone size: once; D gene: -; CDR3 DNA: TGTGCCAGCAGCTTAACGCCCCCAGGGGGGGTCGGGGAGCTGTTTTTT; CDR3 protein: CASSLTPPGGVGELFF